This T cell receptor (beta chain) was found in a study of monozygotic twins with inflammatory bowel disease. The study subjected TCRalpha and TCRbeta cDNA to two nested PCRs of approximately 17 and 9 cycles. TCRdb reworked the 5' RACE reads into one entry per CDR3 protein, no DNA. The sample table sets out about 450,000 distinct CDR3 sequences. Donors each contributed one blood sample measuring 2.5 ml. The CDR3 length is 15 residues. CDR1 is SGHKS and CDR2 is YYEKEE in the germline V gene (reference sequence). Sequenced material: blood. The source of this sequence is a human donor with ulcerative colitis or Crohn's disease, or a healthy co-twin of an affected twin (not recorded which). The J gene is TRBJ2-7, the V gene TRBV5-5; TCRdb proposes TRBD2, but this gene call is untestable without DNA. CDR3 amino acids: CASSFLTAGPYEQYF.